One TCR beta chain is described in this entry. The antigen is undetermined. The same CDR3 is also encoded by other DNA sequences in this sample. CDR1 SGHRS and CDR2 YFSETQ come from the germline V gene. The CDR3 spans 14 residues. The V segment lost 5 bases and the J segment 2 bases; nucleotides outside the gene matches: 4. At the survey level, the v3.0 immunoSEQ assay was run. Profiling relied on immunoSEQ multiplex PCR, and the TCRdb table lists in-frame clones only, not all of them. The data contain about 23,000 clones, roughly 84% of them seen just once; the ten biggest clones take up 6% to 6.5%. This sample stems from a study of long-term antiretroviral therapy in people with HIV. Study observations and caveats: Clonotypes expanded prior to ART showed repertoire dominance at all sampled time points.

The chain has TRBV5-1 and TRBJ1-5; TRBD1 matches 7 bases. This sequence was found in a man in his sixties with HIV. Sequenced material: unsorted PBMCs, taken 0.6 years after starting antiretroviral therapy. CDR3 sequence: CASSLTGGNQPQHF. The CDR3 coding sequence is TGCGCCAGCAGTTTAACAGGGGGCAATCAGCCCCAGCATTTT.